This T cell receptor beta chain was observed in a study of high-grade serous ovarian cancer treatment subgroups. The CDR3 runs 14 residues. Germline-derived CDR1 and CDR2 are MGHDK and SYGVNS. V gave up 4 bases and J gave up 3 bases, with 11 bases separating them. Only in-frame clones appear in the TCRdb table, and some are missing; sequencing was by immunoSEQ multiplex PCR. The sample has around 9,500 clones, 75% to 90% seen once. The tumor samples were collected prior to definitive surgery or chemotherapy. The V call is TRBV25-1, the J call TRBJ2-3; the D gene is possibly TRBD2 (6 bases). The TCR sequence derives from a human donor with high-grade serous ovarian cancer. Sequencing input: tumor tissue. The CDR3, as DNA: TGTGCCAGCAGTGTCGGGGGAAATACAGATACGCAGTATTTT. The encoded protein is CASSVGGNTDTQYF.